A selection of T cell receptor beta chains follows, all from one sample in a study of blood T cell repertoires in COVID-19. Method: immunoSEQ multiplex PCR; TCRdb's copy keeps in-frame clones and lacks some. The table lists about 330,000 clones, around 90% of them singletons. The sample taken for sequencing was peripheral blood. These receptors were obtained from a man aged 25-45 years with COVID-19, enrolled during active disease. Both conserved end residues are part of each CDR3. A D gene is named only where the DNA matches it firmly. The listing skips clone size in some rows; elsewhere it reads once, few, many or a size class.

V,D,size,J,DNA,CDR3
TRBV6-2/TRBV6-3,NA,NA,TRBJ2-3,TGTGCCAGCAGTTTAAACAGGGATACGCAGTATTTT,CASSLNRDTQYF
TRBV6-5,NA,NA,TRBJ2-2,TGTGCCAGCAGTTCGACAGTCACCGGGGAGCTGTTTTTT,CASSSTVTGELFF
TRBV24-1,TRBD2,NA,TRBJ2-2,TGTGCCACCAGTGATTTTATTAGCGGGATAAACTCCAACGCGAACACCGGGGAGCTGTTTTTT,CATSDFISGINSNANTGELFF
TRBV6-5,NA,once,TRBJ1-6,TGTGCCAGCAGTTACTCTGGGCAGGGTAATTCACCCCTCCACTTT,CASSYSGQGNSPLHF
TRBV19,TRBD1,NA,TRBJ2-1,TGTGCCAGTAGTATCCCGCCAGACAGGGAAGTCTACAATGAGCAGTTCTTC,CASSIPPDREVYNEQFF
TRBV19,NA,once,TRBJ1-1,TGTGCCAGTAGTACCACCTGGGAGGGCATAGCTTTCTTT,CASSTTWEGIAFF
TRBV11-2,TRBD2,NA,TRBJ2-3,TGTGCCAGCAGCTTAGTAGGGCGGGGGGGACGCACAGATACGCAGTATTTT,CASSLVGRGGRTDTQYF
TRBV5-1,NA,NA,TRBJ2-2,TGCGCCAGCAGCCCCTCAGGGGGAGGCACCGGGGAGCTGTTTTTT,CASSPSGGGTGELFF
TRBV28,NA,once,TRBJ1-1,TGTGCAGCGGTGATGAACACTGAAGCTTTCTTT,CAAVMNTEAFF
TRBV6-5,TRBD1,NA,TRBJ1-4,TGTGCCAGCAGTTCCTCACAGGGGGCAACTAATGAAAAACTGTTTTTT,CASSSSQGATNEKLFF
TRBV20-1,TRBD1,NA,TRBJ2-5,TGCAGTGCTAGTCGACGGGACAGGATCCTTTCCAGAGAGACCCAGTACTTC,CSASRRDRILSRETQYF
TRBV7-9,TRBD1,NA,TRBJ2-1,TGTGCCAGCAGCGTAACAAGGGGGCCTACCGGCTACAATGAGCAGTTCTTC,CASSVTRGPTGYNEQFF
TRBV19,NA,NA,TRBJ2-3,TGTGCCAGTAGTATAGACCCCGGGGAGTACCTCACAGATACGCAGTATTTT,CASSIDPGEYLTDTQYF
TRBV3-1/TRBV3-2,NA,NA,TRBJ1-1,TGTGCCAGCAGCCAAGGGGGGGTGAACACTGAAGCTTTCTTT,CASSQGGVNTEAFF
TRBV9,NA,NA,TRBJ2-3,TGTGCCAGCAGCCCTAGAGGCGACTTGATCACAGATACGCAGTATTTT,CASSPRGDLITDTQYF
TRBV11-3,NA,NA,TRBJ2-2,TGTGCCAGCAGCTTAGGGAACGGGGTGAACACCGGGGAGCTGTTTTTT,CASSLGNGVNTGELFF
TRBV6-6,TRBD1,once,TRBJ1-5,TGTGCCAGCAGCTACGAGGGACAGATGGGCCAGCCCCAGCATTTT,CASSYEGQMGQPQHF
TRBV10-3,TRBD1,once,TRBJ2-7,TGTGCCATCCGGACGGACAGGGGTGACTACGAGCAGTACTTC,CAIRTDRGDYEQYF
TRBV5-3,NA,NA,TRBJ1-1,TGTGCCAGAAGCTTGGGGGTAGCGGGTAACACTGAAGCTTTCTTT,CARSLGVAGNTEAFF
TRBV7-2,NA,NA,TRBJ1-3,TGTGCCAGCAGCCCCCTCGGGGTAGCTGGAAACACCATATATTTT,CASSPLGVAGNTIYF
TRBV5-6,TRBD1,NA,TRBJ2-1,TGTGCCAGCAGTTCCGACCAACAGGGGTGGGATGAGCAGTTCTTC,CASSSDQQGWDEQFF
TRBV6-6,NA,NA,TRBJ2-5,TGTGCCAGCAGTTCTAGGGCGGGGAGGTCAGAGACCCAGTACTTC,CASSSRAGRSETQYF
TRBV4-2,NA,NA,TRBJ1-2,TGTGCCAGCAGCCAAGATTTCCCGGGGCAGGGGAGTTACTATGGCTACACCTTC,CASSQDFPGQGSYYGYTF
TRBV30,TRBD1,NA,TRBJ1-6,TGTGCCTGGAGTTCCAGGGGGCGCGGGTCACCCCTCCACTTT,CAWSSRGRGSPLHF
TRBV3-1/TRBV3-2,NA,once,TRBJ2-1,TGTGCCAGCAGCCAAAACGTTAGCGGAAGCAATGAGCAGTTCTTC,CASSQNVSGSNEQFF
TRBV25-1,NA,NA,TRBJ2-7,TGTGCCAGCAGTGAATCACCTTTGGAGGCAGTCGGCGAGCAGTACTTC,CASSESPLEAVGEQYF
TRBV15,NA,NA,TRBJ1-2,TGTGCCACCAGCAGAGAGACAGTGGGCTACACCTTC,CATSRETVGYTF
TRBV5-1,TRBD2,NA,TRBJ2-3,TGCGCCAGCAGCTCGCCGGAGACTAGCGGGGGCACAGATACGCAGTATTTT,CASSSPETSGGTDTQYF
TRBV3-1/TRBV3-2,NA,few,TRBJ2-1,TGTGCCAGCAGCAACCTCGCCGGAGATGAGCAGTTCTTC,CASSNLAGDEQFF
TRBV7-8,NA,once,TRBJ2-7,TGTGCCAGCAGCTATGACCGGGAGTTCTACGAGCAGTACTTC,CASSYDREFYEQYF
TRBV24-1,TRBD1,NA,TRBJ2-3,TGTGCCACCAGTGCCGGACAGGGGGGAACCTCAGATACGCAGTATTTT,CATSAGQGGTSDTQYF
TRBV19,TRBD1,once,TRBJ1-2,TGTGCCAGTGAAGGGGGCGGGATAGGCTACACCTTC,CASEGGGIGYTF
TRBV29-1,NA,NA,TRBJ1-1,TGCAGCGTTGAAAACCCCGGGACACTGGACACTGAAGCTTTCTTT,CSVENPGTLDTEAFF
TRBV6-5,NA,NA,TRBJ2-4,TGTGCCAGCAGTTACTTTCAAACAGGGAAGGTCATTCAGTACTTC,CASSYFQTGKVIQYF
TRBV9,NA,NA,TRBJ1-1,TGTGCCAGCAGCCTCGGGGGGGAGAACACTGAAGCTTTCTTT,CASSLGGENTEAFF
TRBV4-1,NA,NA,TRBJ2-2,TGCGCCAGCAGCCAGATCCAGGGGACGACCGGGGAGCTGTTTTTT,CASSQIQGTTGELFF
TRBV3-1/TRBV3-2,TRBD1,NA,TRBJ1-1,TGTGCCAGCAGCCGCTTGACAGGGGAAGCTTTCTTT,CASSRLTGEAFF
TRBV30,NA,once,TRBJ1-4,TGTGCCTGCAAACGGCGGAATGAAAAACTGTTTTTT,CACKRRNEKLFF
TRBV5-1,NA,few,TRBJ1-1,TGCGCCTGGTCTCGGACGGGGTTAGGCACTGAAGCTTTCTTT,CAWSRTGLGTEAFF
TRBV5-1,TRBD1,NA,TRBJ2-7,TGCGCCAGCAGCCCGGACAGGCGGAACTACGAGCAGTACTTC,CASSPDRRNYEQYF
TRBV11-2,TRBD1,few,TRBJ1-1,TGTGCCAGCAGTTCCACAACCGCCGGGACAGGGAACACTGAAGCTTTCTTT,CASSSTTAGTGNTEAFF
TRBV27,TRBD1,NA,TRBJ1-2,TGTGCCAGCAGCCGGACAGGCATTTATGGCTACACCTTC,CASSRTGIYGYTF